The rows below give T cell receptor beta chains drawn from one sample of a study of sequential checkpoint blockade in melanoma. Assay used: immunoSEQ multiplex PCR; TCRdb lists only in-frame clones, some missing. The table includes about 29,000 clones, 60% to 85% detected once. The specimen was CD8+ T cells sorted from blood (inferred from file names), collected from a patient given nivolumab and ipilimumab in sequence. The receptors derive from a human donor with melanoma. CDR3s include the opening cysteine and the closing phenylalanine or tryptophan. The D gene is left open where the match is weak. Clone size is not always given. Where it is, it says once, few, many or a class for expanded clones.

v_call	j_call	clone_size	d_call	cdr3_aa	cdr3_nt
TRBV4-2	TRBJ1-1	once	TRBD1	CASSQGRTGPNTEAFF	TGTGCCAGCAGCCAAGGCAGGACAGGGCCGAACACTGAAGCTTTCTTT
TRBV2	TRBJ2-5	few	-	CASSGYLQETQYF	TGTGCCAGCAGTGGCTATCTCCAAGAGACCCAGTACTTC
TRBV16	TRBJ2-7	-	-	CASSQSPDLRGLYF	TGTGCCAGCAGCCAATCCCCTGACTTGAGGGGGTTGTACTTC
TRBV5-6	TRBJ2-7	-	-	CASSAGTAEQYF	TGTGCCAGCAGCGCGGGGACAGCCGAGCAGTACTTC
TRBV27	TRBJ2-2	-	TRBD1	CASGIQGAGELFF	TGTGCCAGCGGAATTCAGGGGGCCGGGGAGCTGTTTTTT
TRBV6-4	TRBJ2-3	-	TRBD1	CASSGTGGTDTQYF	TGTGCCAGCAGCGGGACAGGGGGCACAGATACGCAGTATTTT
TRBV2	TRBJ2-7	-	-	CASSAVGRSSYEQYF	TGTGCCAGCAGTGCGGTGGGCCGAAGCTCCTACGAGCAGTACTTC
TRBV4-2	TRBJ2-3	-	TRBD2	CASSHNSGGGADTQYF	TGTGCCAGCAGCCATAATAGCGGGGGGGGAGCAGATACGCAGTATTTT
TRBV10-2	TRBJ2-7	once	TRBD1	CASSDIGQGMLYEQYF	TGCGCCAGCAGTGATATCGGACAGGGAATGTTATACGAGCAGTACTTC
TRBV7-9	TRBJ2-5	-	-	CASSLVGAETQYF	TGTGCCAGCAGCTTAGTGGGGGCAGAGACCCAGTACTTC
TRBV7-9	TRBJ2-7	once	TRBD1	CASMGDSNSYEQYF	TGTGCCAGCATGGGGGACAGTAATTCCTACGAGCAGTACTTC
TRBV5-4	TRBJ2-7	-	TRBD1	CASSLQGGEQYF	TGTGCCAGCAGCTTACAGGGGGGCGAGCAGTACTTC
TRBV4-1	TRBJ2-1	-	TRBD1	CASSQPEARQGRFF	TGCGCCAGCAGCCAACCGGAGGCCCGACAGGGTCGATTCTTC
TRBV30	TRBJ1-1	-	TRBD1	CALTGGNTEAFF	TGTGCCTTGACAGGGGGGAACACTGAAGCTTTCTTT
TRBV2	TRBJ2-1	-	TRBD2	CASRPQGLAGGYSYNEQFF	TGTGCCAGCAGACCTCAGGGACTAGCGGGGGGGTACTCCTACAATGAGCAGTTCTTC
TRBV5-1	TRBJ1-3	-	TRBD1	CASSSGTGTNFGNTIYF	TGCGCCAGCAGCTCCGGGACAGGGACCAACTTCGGGAACACCATATATTTT
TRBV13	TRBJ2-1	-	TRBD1	CASSFRTGGAPNEQFF	TGTGCCAGCAGCTTTAGGACAGGGGGCGCCCCTAATGAGCAGTTCTTC
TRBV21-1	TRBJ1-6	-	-	CASSNGGRFSSYNSPLHF	TGTGCCAGCAGCAACGGGGGACGTTTTAGCTCCTATAATTCACCCCTCCACTTT
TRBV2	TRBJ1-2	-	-	CASSETPSGGLNYGYTF	TGTGCCAGCAGCGAAACCCCTTCGGGGGGGCTGAACTATGGCTACACCTTC
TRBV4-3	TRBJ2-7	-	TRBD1	CASSLGQGLYEQYF	TGCGCCAGCAGCCTGGGACAGGGCCTCTACGAGCAGTACTTC
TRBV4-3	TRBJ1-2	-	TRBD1	CASSQEIPDRLAGYTF	TGCGCCAGCAGCCAAGAAATACCGGACAGGCTAGCTGGCTACACCTTC
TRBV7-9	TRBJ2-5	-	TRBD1	CASSSSRDRALKETQYF	TGTGCCAGCAGCTCGTCCCGGGACAGGGCCCTCAAAGAGACCCAGTACTTC
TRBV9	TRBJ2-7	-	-	CASSVGRVGAEYF	TGTGCCAGCAGCGTAGGTAGGGTAGGGGCTGAGTACTTC
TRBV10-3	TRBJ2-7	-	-	CAISPDSVDTYEQYF	TGTGCCATCAGCCCGGACAGCGTCGATACCTACGAGCAGTACTTC
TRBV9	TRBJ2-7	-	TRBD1	CASSPGTGVNEQYF	TGTGCCAGCAGCCCCGGGACAGGGGTCAACGAGCAGTACTTC
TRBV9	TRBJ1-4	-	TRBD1	CASSAGTGFEKLFF	TGTGCCAGCAGCGCGGGGACAGGATTTGAAAAACTGTTTTTT
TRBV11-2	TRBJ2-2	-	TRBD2	CASSLGSGGAYTGELFF	TGTGCCAGCAGCTTAGGTAGCGGGGGGGCTTACACCGGGGAGCTGTTTTTT
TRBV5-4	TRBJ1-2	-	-	CASHRAGYYGYTF	TGTGCCTCCCACCGGGCAGGGTATTATGGCTACACCTTC
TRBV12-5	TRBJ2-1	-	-	CASGSSDSSYNEQFF	TGTGCTAGTGGTTCATCGGACAGTTCCTACAATGAGCAGTTCTTC
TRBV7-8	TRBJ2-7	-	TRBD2	CASSFGSGGREQYF	TGTGCCAGCAGCTTTGGATCGGGGGGGAGGGAGCAGTACTTC
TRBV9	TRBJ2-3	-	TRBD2	CASSVDGLAGGLGTDTQYF	TGTGCCAGCAGCGTAGATGGACTAGCGGGGGGATTAGGCACAGATACGCAGTATTTT
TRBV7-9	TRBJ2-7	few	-	CASSSSGSGLEQYF	TGTGCCAGCAGCTCCTCTGGGTCGGGGTTAGAGCAGTACTTC
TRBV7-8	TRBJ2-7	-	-	CASSPTGYSYEQYF	TGTGCCAGCAGCCCGACAGGTTACTCCTACGAGCAGTACTTC
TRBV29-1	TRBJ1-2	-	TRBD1	CSVEDRQTGGEGYTF	TGCAGCGTTGAAGATCGGCAGACAGGGGGAGAAGGCTACACCTTC
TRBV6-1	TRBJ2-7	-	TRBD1	CASSEGYALGQSSYEQYF	TGTGCCAGCAGTGAAGGGTACGCTCTGGGACAGAGCTCCTACGAGCAGTACTTC
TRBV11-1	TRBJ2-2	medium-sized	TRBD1	CASSLGRQGATGELFF	TGTGCCAGCAGCTTAGGCAGGCAGGGGGCGACCGGGGAGCTGTTTTTT
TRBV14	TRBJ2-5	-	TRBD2	CASSQDSGAGGETQYF	TGTGCCAGCAGCCAAGATAGCGGGGCCGGGGGAGAGACCCAGTACTTC
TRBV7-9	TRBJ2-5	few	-	CASSSKTSSPGAQYF	TGTGCCAGCAGCTCGAAGACTAGCTCACCAGGGGCCCAGTACTTC
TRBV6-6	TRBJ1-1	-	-	CASSWGGPGDTEAFF	TGTGCCAGCAGTTGGGGCGGGCCGGGGGACACTGAAGCTTTCTTT
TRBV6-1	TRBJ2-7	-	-	CASSDGSSYEQYF	TGTGCCAGCAGCGACGGGTCTTCCTACGAGCAGTACTTC
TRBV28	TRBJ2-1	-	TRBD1	CASSIFGTGGNEQFF	TGTGCCAGCAGTATTTTCGGGACAGGGGGCAATGAGCAGTTCTTC